This T cell receptor beta chain was observed in a study of blood T cell repertoires in COVID-19. At the level of the study: Donors in the United States, Italy and Spain gave samples during acute or convalescent COVID-19.

This study enrolled people aged about 18 to 100 from about 26 US geographic areas. Clinical history as reported by participants underpinned cohort assignment. Recovery meant two consecutive negative NP/OP PCR tests, professional clearance, or resolved symptoms. Here immunoSEQ multiplex PCR was the method, and the copy in TCRdb shows in-frame clones only, minus some. The table shows about 150,000 clones, with 88% occurring only once. The sample was PBMCs or T cells enriched from blood (not recorded which). The receptor was derived from a woman between 50 and 59 years old who had recovered from COVID-19.

In nucleotides, the CDR3 is TGTGCCACCAGTGATTCGGGCCCCGGCTGGGAGGAGCAGTTCTTC. Its translation is CATSDSGPGWEEQFF. The chain links TRBV24-1 to TRBJ2-1; tentative D call: TRBD2 (5 bases). The V and J ends lost 2 bases and 10 bases respectively, with 17 bases between them. Germline loops: CDR1 KGHDR, CDR2 SFDVKD. There are 15 residues in the CDR3.